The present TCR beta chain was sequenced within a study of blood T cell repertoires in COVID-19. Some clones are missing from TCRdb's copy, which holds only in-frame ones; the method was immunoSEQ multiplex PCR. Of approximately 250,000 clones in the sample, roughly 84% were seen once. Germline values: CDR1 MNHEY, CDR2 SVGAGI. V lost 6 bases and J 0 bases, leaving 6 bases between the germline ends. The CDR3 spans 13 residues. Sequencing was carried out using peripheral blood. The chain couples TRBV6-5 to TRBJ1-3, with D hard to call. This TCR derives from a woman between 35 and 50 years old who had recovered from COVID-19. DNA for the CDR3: TGTGCCAGCAGCCGGGTCTCTGGAAACACCATATATTTT. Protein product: CASSRVSGNTIYF.